The rows below give T cell receptor beta chains drawn from one sample of a study of blood T cell repertoires in COVID-19. The repertoire was sequenced with immunoSEQ multiplex PCR; TCRdb's copy has only in-frame clones and lacks some. The repertoire holds about 35,000 clones, with roughly 86% as singletons. The specimen was peripheral blood. All receptors derive from an elderly man with active or convalescent COVID-19. Both conserved end residues are part of each CDR3. A D gene is named only where the DNA matches it firmly. For some rows the clone size is stated as once, few or many, or as a class when expanded; others skip it.

d_gene: TRBD2; j_gene: TRBJ2-2; v_gene: TRBV9; abundance: NA; CDR3nt: TGTGCCAGCAGCGTAGACCTAGCGGGAGTTGGCGGGGAGCTGTTTTTT; CDR3aa: CASSVDLAGVGGELFF
d_gene: NA; j_gene: TRBJ1-3; v_gene: TRBV10-2; abundance: few; CDR3nt: TGCGCCAGCAGTGTCCAGGGGACGCGAAACACCATATATTTT; CDR3aa: CASSVQGTRNTIYF
d_gene: NA; j_gene: TRBJ2-6; v_gene: TRBV5-1; abundance: once; CDR3nt: TGCGCCAGCAGCTTGATAGCTGTGGGGGCCAACGTCCTGACTTTC; CDR3aa: CASSLIAVGANVLTF
d_gene: NA; j_gene: TRBJ1-1; v_gene: TRBV20-1; abundance: NA; CDR3nt: TGCAGTGCTAGCAGGCCCACTGAAGCTTTCTTT; CDR3aa: CSASRPTEAFF
d_gene: TRBD2; j_gene: TRBJ2-7; v_gene: TRBV15; abundance: few; CDR3nt: TGTGCCACCAGCAGGTTAGCGGGAGGGCCCTACGAGCAGTACTTC; CDR3aa: CATSRLAGGPYEQYF
d_gene: NA; j_gene: TRBJ2-4; v_gene: TRBV6-1; abundance: NA; CDR3nt: TGTGCCAGCAGTGGGGGGCCGGCTCTAGCCAAAAACATTCAGTACTTC; CDR3aa: CASSGGPALAKNIQYF
d_gene: NA; j_gene: TRBJ2-1; v_gene: TRBV6-5; abundance: NA; CDR3nt: TGTGCCAGCAGTTTCGTGGTGGAGGGCCACAATGAGCAGTTCTTC; CDR3aa: CASSFVVEGHNEQFF
d_gene: TRBD2; j_gene: TRBJ2-5; v_gene: TRBV4-1; abundance: NA; CDR3nt: TGCGCCAGCAGCCAACGCGGCGGGGGGAGGGAGACCCAGTACTTC; CDR3aa: CASSQRGGGRETQYF
d_gene: NA; j_gene: TRBJ2-1; v_gene: TRBV7-2; abundance: NA; CDR3nt: TGTGCCAGCAGCTTACAACTGAAAAATGAGCAGTTCTTC; CDR3aa: CASSLQLKNEQFF
d_gene: NA; j_gene: TRBJ1-1; v_gene: TRBV7-8; abundance: NA; CDR3nt: TGTGCCAGCAGCTTAGCGCCTTCCATTGGGCTCCTGAACACTGAAGCTTTCTTT; CDR3aa: CASSLAPSIGLLNTEAFF
d_gene: NA; j_gene: TRBJ2-5; v_gene: TRBV10-2; abundance: NA; CDR3nt: TGCGCCAGCAGGAACGGACTGGCATCCCAAGAGACCCAGTACTTC; CDR3aa: CASRNGLASQETQYF
d_gene: TRBD1; j_gene: TRBJ2-6; v_gene: TRBV7-8; abundance: NA; CDR3nt: TGTGCCAGCAGCTCGCGACAGGGGTACGCTGGGGCCAACGTCCTGACTTTC; CDR3aa: CASSSRQGYAGANVLTF
d_gene: NA; j_gene: TRBJ1-6; v_gene: TRBV3-1/TRBV3-2; abundance: NA; CDR3nt: TGTGCCAGCAGCCAAAACAGGGCAATCTATAATTCACCCCTCCACTTT; CDR3aa: CASSQNRAIYNSPLHF
d_gene: NA; j_gene: TRBJ2-5; v_gene: TRBV9; abundance: NA; CDR3nt: TGTGCCAGCAGCCCCTCCGGGGGAGAGACCCAGTACTTC; CDR3aa: CASSPSGGETQYF
d_gene: NA; j_gene: TRBJ2-5; v_gene: TRBV14; abundance: NA; CDR3nt: TGTGCCAGCAGCCAAAGACATCAGGAGACCCAGTACTTC; CDR3aa: CASSQRHQETQYF
d_gene: TRBD2; j_gene: TRBJ2-3; v_gene: TRBV7-3; abundance: NA; CDR3nt: TGTGCCAGCAGCTCCCGGGTAGCGGGAGAGAGGACAGATACGCAGTATTTT; CDR3aa: CASSSRVAGERTDTQYF